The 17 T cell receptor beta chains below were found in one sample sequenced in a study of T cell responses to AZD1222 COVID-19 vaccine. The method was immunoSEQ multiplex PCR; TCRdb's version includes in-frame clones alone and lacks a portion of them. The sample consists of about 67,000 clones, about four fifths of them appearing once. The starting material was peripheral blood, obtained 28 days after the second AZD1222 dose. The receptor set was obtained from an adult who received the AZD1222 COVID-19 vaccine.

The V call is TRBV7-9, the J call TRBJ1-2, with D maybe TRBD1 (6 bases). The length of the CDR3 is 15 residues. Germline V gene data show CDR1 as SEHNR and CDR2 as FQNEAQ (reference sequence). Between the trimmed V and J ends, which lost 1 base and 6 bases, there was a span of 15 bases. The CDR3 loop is CASSLDTGIWDGYTF. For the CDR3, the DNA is TGTGCCAGCAGCTTAGATACAGGGATTTGGGATGGCTACACCTTC. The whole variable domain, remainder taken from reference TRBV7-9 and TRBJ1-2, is DTGVSQNPRHKITKRGQNVTFRCDPISEHNRLYWYRQTLGQGPEFLTYFQNEAQLEKSRLLSDRFSAERPKGSFSTLEIQRTEQGDSAMYLCASSLDTGIWDGYTFGSGTRLTVV.

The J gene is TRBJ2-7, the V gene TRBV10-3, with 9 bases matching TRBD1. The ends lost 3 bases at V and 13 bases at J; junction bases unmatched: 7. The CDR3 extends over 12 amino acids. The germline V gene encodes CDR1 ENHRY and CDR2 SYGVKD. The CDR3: CAISDSRDRAYF. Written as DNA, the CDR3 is TGTGCCATCAGTGATTCGAGGGACAGGGCCTACTTC.

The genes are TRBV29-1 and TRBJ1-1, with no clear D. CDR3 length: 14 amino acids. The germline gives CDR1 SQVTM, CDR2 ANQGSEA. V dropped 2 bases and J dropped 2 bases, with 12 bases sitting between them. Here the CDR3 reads CSVERRLRNTEAFF. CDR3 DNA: TGCAGCGTTGAAAGAAGGTTGAGAAACACTGAAGCTTTCTTT.

The CDR3 sequence: CASSLLYSPQHF. CDR3 DNA: TGTGCCAGCAGTTTACTGTACAGCCCTCAGCATTTT. The rearrangement uses TRBV28 and TRBJ1-5; D is ambiguous. This CDR3 region has 12 residues. V lost 2 bases and J 13 bases, leaving 12 bases between the germline ends. Germline CDR1 MDHEN, CDR2 SYDVKM.

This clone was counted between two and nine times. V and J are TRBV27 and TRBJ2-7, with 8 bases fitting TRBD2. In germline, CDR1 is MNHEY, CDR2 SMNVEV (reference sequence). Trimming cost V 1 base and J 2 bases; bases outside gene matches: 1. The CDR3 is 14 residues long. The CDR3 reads CASSLYGGAYEQYF. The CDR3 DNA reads TGTGCCAGCAGTTTATACGGGGGGGCCTACGAGCAGTACTTC.

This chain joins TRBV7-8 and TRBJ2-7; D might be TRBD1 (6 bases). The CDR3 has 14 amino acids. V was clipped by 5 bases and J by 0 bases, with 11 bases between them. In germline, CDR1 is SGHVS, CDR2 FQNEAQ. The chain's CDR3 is CASSVRTDSYEQYF. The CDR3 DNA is TGTGCCAGCAGCGTAAGGACAGACTCCTACGAGCAGTACTTC.

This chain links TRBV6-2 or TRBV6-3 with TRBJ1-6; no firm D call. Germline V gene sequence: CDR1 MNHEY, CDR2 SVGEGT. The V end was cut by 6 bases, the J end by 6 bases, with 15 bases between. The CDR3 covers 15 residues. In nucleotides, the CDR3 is TGTGCCAGCAGCCCACTGCGCCCGTCTAATTCACCCCTCCACTTT. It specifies CASSPLRPSNSPLHF.

DNA of the CDR3: TGTGCCAGCAGGGACAGGGCCTACGGGGCCAACGTCCTGACTTTC. Translation: CASRDRAYGANVLTF. V gene TRBV2 combines with J gene TRBJ2-6; 8 nucleotides align to TRBD1. The germline CDR1 and CDR2 sequences are SNHLY and FYNNEI. V was pared by 6 bases and J by 4 bases, with 5 bases of the junction left unmatched. The CDR3 sequence is 15 residues long. Full variable domain (outside the CDR3, taken from reference TRBV2 and TRBJ2-6): EPEVTQTPSHQVTQMGQEVILRCVPISNHLYFYWYRQILGQKVEFLVSFYNNEISEKSEIFDDQFSVERPDGSNFTLKIRSTKLEDSAMYFCASRDRAYGANVLTFGAGSRLTVL.

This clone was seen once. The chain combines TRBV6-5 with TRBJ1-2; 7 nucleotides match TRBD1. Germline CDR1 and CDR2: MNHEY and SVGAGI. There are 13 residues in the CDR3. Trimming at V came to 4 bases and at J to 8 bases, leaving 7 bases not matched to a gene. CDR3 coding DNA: TGTGCCAGCAGTTCCCTGACAGGGAGAGGCTACACCTTC. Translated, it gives CASSSLTGRGYTF.

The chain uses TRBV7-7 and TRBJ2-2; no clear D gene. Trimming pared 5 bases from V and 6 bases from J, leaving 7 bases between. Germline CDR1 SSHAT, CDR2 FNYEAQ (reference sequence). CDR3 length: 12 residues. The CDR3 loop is CASSPGSGELFF. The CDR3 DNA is TGTGCCAGCAGCCCCGGGTCCGGGGAGCTGTTTTTT.

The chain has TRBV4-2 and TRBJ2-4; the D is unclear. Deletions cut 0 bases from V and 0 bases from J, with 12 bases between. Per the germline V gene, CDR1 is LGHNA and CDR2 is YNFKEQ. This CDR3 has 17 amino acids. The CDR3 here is CASSQEFGSLAKNIQYF. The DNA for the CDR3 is TGTGCCAGCAGCCAAGAGTTTGGCAGCTTAGCCAAAAACATTCAGTACTTC.

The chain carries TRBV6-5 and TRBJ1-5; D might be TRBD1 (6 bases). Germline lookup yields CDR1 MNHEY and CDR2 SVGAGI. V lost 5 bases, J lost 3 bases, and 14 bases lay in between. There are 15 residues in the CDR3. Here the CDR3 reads CASSPAGGYNQPQHF. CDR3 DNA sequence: TGTGCCAGCAGTCCAGCGGGGGGCTACAATCAGCCCCAGCATTTT.

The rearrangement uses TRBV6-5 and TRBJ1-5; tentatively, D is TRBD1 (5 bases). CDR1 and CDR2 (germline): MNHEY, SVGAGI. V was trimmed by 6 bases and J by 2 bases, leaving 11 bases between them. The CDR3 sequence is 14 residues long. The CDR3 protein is CASSLTERNQPQHF. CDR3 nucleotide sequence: TGTGCCAGCAGCCTGACAGAGCGCAATCAGCCCCAGCATTTT.

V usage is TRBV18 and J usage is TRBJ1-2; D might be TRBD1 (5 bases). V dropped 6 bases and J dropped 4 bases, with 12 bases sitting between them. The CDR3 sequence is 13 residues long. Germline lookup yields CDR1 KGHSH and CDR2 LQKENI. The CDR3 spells CASSQGRLYGYTF. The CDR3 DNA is TGTGCCAGCTCTCAGGGTCGCCTCTATGGCTACACCTTC.

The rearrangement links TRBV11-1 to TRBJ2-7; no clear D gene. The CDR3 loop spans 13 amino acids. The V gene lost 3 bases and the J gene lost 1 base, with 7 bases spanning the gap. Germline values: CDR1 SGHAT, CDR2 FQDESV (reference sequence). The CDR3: CASSFSTSYEQYF. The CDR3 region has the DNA TGTGCCAGCAGCTTTTCTACTTCCTACGAGCAGTACTTC.

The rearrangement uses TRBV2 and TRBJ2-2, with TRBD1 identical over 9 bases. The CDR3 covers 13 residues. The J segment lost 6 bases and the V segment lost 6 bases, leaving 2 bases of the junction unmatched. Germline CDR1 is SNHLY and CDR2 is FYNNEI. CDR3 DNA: TGTGCCAGCAGACAGGGGGCCGCCGGGGAGCTGTTTTTT. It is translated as CASRQGAAGELFF.

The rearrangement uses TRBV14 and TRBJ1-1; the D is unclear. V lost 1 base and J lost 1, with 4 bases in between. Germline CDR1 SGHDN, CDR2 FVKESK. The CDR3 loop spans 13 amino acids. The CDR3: CASSQGGNTEAFF. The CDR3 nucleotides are TGTGCCAGCAGCCAAGGGGGGAACACTGAAGCTTTCTTT.